Listed here are 20 T cell receptor beta chains from one sample, sequenced in a study of vaccination effects on CD4 cells after COVID-19 (dated by TCRdb to 2022 to 2024). The ViraFEST assay stimulated PBMC with viral peptide pools and then used TCR sequencing to identify antigen-specific CD4+ T cell clonotypes by expansion. After more than nine days of culture, CD4+ T cells were isolated with the EasySep CD4+ T cell isolation kit. Each participant got two doses of an mRNA SARS-CoV-2 vaccine, either BNT162b2 or mRNA-1273. The antigens of these receptors remain unknown. Receptors were amplified or captured by the immunoSEQ multiplex PCR assay. TCRdb provides this immuneACCESS table in a form limited to in-frame rearrangements. Some clones are lacking; in checked studies, under half of them reflect an unresolved V gene, and why the rest are absent is not known. The sample table records tens of thousands of clones; around 69% of these occur just once. The ten largest clonotypes hold around 8.4% of the sample.

The material sequenced was CD4+ T cells from PBMCs cultured with HCoV-229E spike peptides, taken after COVID-19 vaccination. What the cell subset or site label conveys for this sample: HCoV-229E spike overlapping peptide pool stimulation. These TCRs come from a human donor who received a COVID-19 vaccine.

This chain joins TRBV7-5 and TRBJ2-3; the table names TRBD2, a call not compared with the DNA. TRBV7-5 is tagged as a pseudogene. The CDR3 is made up of 15 amino acids. The chain's CDR3 is CVRSLQGLAADTQYF. The CDR3, as DNA: TGTGTCAGAAGCCTCCAGGGACTAGCTGCAGATACGCAGTATTTT.

V is TRBV27 and J is TRBJ1-6; D gene uncertain. CDR1 and CDR2 from the germline V gene are MNHEY and SMNVEV (reference sequence). V was clipped by 3 bases and J by 9 bases, with 6 bases between them. The CDR3 totals 12 residues. CDR3 sequence reads: CASSFGFSPLHF. The CDR3 DNA reads as TGTGCCAGCAGTTTCGGTTTTTCACCCCTCCACTTT.

The rearrangement links TRBV5-4 to TRBJ2-3, with 12 positions matching TRBD2. Germline CDR1 reads SGHNT; CDR2 reads YYREEE (reference sequence). The CDR3 has 14 amino acids. V shed 5 bases and J 5 bases; nucleotides not matched to a gene: 3. The CDR3 sequence: CASRRLAGEDTQYF. CDR3 sequence (DNA): TGTGCCAGCAGGCGACTAGCGGGGGAAGATACGCAGTATTTT.

The J gene is TRBJ2-7, the V gene TRBV12-2; TRBD2 was called by the table and not checked on the DNA. TRBV12-2 is a pseudogene. There are 16 residues in the CDR3. CDR3 DNA sequence: TGTGCAAGTCGCTGCGGGACTAGCGGGAGCTTATACGAGCAGTACTTC. Encoded protein: CASRCGTSGSLYEQYF.

This chain uses TRBV20-1 with TRBJ2-2; no definite D call. V was pared by 3 bases and J by 3 bases, with 8 bases between. This CDR3 spans 13 amino acids. In germline, CDR1 is DFQATT, CDR2 SNEGSKA (reference sequence). The CDR3, as DNA: TGCAGTGCTAGTCGACCCTACACCGGGGAGCTGTTTTTT. Its protein is CSASRPYTGELFF.

J is TRBJ2-3 and V is TRBV9, with a weak D call TRBD2 (7 bases). CDR1 SGDLS and CDR2 YYNGEE come from the germline V gene. The CDR3 extends over 18 amino acids. V was cut by 0 bases and J by 0 bases, with 17 bases left in between. CDR3 protein: CASSVGLLGGASTDTQYF. CDR3 DNA: TGTGCCAGCAGCGTAGGGCTTTTGGGGGGGGCTAGCACAGATACGCAGTATTTT. Using reference TRBV9 and TRBJ2-3 for the parts outside the CDR3, the full variable domain is DSGVTQTPKHLITATGQRVTLRCSPRSGDLSVYWYQQSLDQGLQFLIQYYNGEERAKGNILERFSAQQFPDLHSELNLSSLELGDSALYFCASSVGLLGGASTDTQYFGPGTRLTVL.

The chain uses TRBV9 and TRBJ2-1; TRBD2 agrees at 8 bases. Trimming took 0 bases from V and 10 from J; bases not matched to a gene: 6. Germline V gene sequence: CDR1 SGDLS, CDR2 YYNGEE. The CDR3 extends over 14 amino acids. The CDR3: CASSVGVAGGEQFF. The CDR3 bases are TGTGCCAGCAGCGTAGGGGTGGCGGGAGGCGAGCAGTTCTTC.

The chain couples TRBV4-1 to TRBJ1-5; D is ambiguous. CDR3 length: 15 residues. The V end lost 0 bases, the J end lost 4 bases, and 10 bases lay between the germline ends. Germline CDR1 is MGHRA and CDR2 is YSYEKL. CDR3 in DNA: TGCGCCAGCAGCCAAGATGTCTCTGGGAATCAGCCCCAGCATTTT. Translation: CASSQDVSGNQPQHF.

V gene TRBV13 combines with J gene TRBJ2-7; weak D call: TRBD1 (5 bases). The V end was cut by 5 bases, the J end by 9 bases, with 14 bases between. The germline V gene encodes CDR1 PRHDT and CDR2 FYEKMQ (reference sequence). The CDR3 consists of 12 residues. The CDR3 loop is CASSVYRGVQYF. For the CDR3, the DNA is TGTGCCAGCAGCGTCTATAGGGGTGTGCAGTACTTC.

This clone was detected a few times. The chain is built from TRBV2 and TRBJ1-2; tentative D call: TRBD1 (5 bases). The CDR3 runs 13 residues. Germline V gene sequence: CDR1 SNHLY, CDR2 FYNNEI. V was trimmed by 6 bases and J by 8 bases, leaving 16 bases between them. CDR3: CASRGGNRGGYTF. The CDR3 bases are TGTGCCAGCAGGGGGGGTAATCGGGGAGGCTACACCTTC.

The chain has TRBV12-5 and TRBJ2-7, with D perhaps assigned TRBD1 or TRBD2 (6 bases each). Germline V gene sequence: CDR1 LGHNT, CDR2 FRNRAP. V was cut by 2 bases and J by 12 bases, with 17 bases left in between. The CDR3 has 13 residues. CDR3 DNA sequence: TGTGCTAGTGGTTTGTTCCCTCCAGGGGAGGCGTACTTC. Protein: CASGLFPPGEAYF.

The V call is TRBV11-2, the J call TRBJ2-5, with a tentative D call TRBD2 (5 bases). The CDR3 totals 16 residues. The germline CDR1 and CDR2 sequences are SGHAT and FQNNGV. V was clipped by 6 bases and J by 5 bases, with 22 bases between them. DNA for the CDR3: TGTGCCAGCAGTGAGGGTATTGATTTTTTTTCGGAGACCCAGTACTTC. Amino acids: CASSEGIDFFSETQYF.

The rearrangement joins TRBV27 to TRBJ2-3; TRBD2 is a possible D gene (6 bases). Trimming took off 4 bases at V and 6 bases at J, with 14 bases between the two ends. CDR3 length equals 14 residues. Germline CDR1 reads MNHEY; CDR2 reads SMNVEV (reference sequence). CDR3 in amino acids: CASSWVLAPDTQYF. CDR3 coding DNA: TGTGCCAGCAGTTGGGTGCTAGCGCCCGATACGCAGTATTTT.

This clone was counted a few times. The chain joins TRBV20-1 to TRBJ1-1; D uncertain. The length of the CDR3 is 11 residues. Germline V CDR1 and CDR2: DFQATT, SNEGSKA (reference sequence). V was trimmed by 5 bases and J by 1 base, leaving 5 bases between them. The DNA of the CDR3 is TGCAGTGCTGGGCCGAACACTGAAGCTTTCTTT. This codes for CSAGPNTEAFF.

V is TRBV4-1 and J is TRBJ1-2; 7 bases fit TRBD1. V lost 0 bases to trimming and J lost 5 bases; unmatched junction nucleotides: 9. CDR3 length equals 16 residues. Germline V gene sequence: CDR1 MGHRA, CDR2 YSYEKL. The CDR3 protein is CASSQDSTGEIYGYTF. DNA for the CDR3: TGCGCCAGCAGCCAAGATAGCACAGGGGAAATTTATGGCTACACCTTC.

V gene TRBV18 combines with J gene TRBJ1-5, with 11 bases identical to TRBD1. The V segment lost 6 bases and the J segment 5 bases; nucleotides outside the gene matches: 6. In germline, CDR1 is KGHSH, CDR2 LQKENI. This CDR3 region has 15 residues. The CDR3 coding sequence is TGTGCCAGCTCGCTGGGACAGGGGGATTATCAGCCCCAGCATTTT. Amino acid sequence: CASSLGQGDYQPQHF.

V usage is TRBV19 and J usage is TRBJ2-1, with TRBD2 identical over 10 bases. J was trimmed by 7 bases and V by 5 bases; bases with no gene match: 14. The germline V gene has CDR1 LNHDA and CDR2 SQIVND (reference sequence). The CDR3 length is 17 residues. The DNA for the CDR3 is TGTGCCAGTAGTCCCCGACCTAGCGGGAGTGGGCGTAATGAGCAGTTCTTC. Its protein is CASSPRPSGSGRNEQFF.

This rearrangement joins TRBV3-1 (or the pseudogene TRBV3-2) to TRBJ2-2; D not certain. The V gene's germline CDR1 is LGHDT and CDR2 YNNKEL (reference sequence). V gave up 4 bases and J gave up 3 bases, with 9 bases separating them. CDR3 length: 14 amino acids. The CDR3 DNA follows: TGTGCCAGCAGCCGGAACACAGACACCGGGGAGCTGTTTTTT. Translating gives CASSRNTDTGELFF.

V gene TRBV10-1 combines with J gene TRBJ1-1; TRBD1 might be the D (6 bases). The CDR3 totals 13 residues. Germline V lookup: CDR1 WNHNN, CDR2 SYGVQD (reference sequence). Trimming left V 7 bases short and J 0 bases short, with 9 bases between. The CDR3 nucleotides read TGCGCCAGCAAGAGGGGGATGAACACTGAAGCTTTCTTT. Protein product: CASKRGMNTEAFF.

The rearrangement joins TRBV6-1 to TRBJ1-2; 10 bases align to TRBD1. Germline values: CDR1 MNHNS, CDR2 SASEGT. This CDR3 is built from 15 residues. Germline trimming cut 2 bases from V and 7 bases from J; bases unmatched to any gene: 7. The CDR3 coding sequence is TGTGCCAGCAGTGAAATTTGGACAGGGGGTTCTGGCTACACCTTC. It is translated as CASSEIWTGGSGYTF.